What follows are 13 T cell receptor beta chains derived from one specimen sequenced in a study of metastatic and nonmetastatic thyroid tumors. TCRdb reanalyzed the PCR reads with MiXCR. The data contain more than 85,000 clones, over 8.5% of them singletons. Each patient went into thyroid surgery without having received any treatment. The material sequenced was blood. The receptors originated from a female donor with papillary thyroid cancer or a benign thyroid nodule (not recorded which). Some clones in this sample may be carry-over from other donors' samples.

This clone was recorded many times. The V gene is TRBV2, the J gene TRBJ2-5, with D perhaps matching TRBD2 (6 bases). Germline V gene sequence: CDR1 SNHLY, CDR2 FYNNEI. The CDR3 is made up of 17 amino acids. V was clipped by 0 bases and J by 2 bases, with 16 bases between them. The DNA for the CDR3 is TGTGCCAGCAGTGAAGCGCCGAGGGGACTGACACAAGAGACCCAGTACTTC. Translation gives CASSEAPRGLTQETQYF.

This clone has only a few counts. The chain combines TRBV6-1 with TRBJ2-2; D unclear. CDR1 is MNHNS, CDR2 SASEGT, per germline. There are 13 residues in the CDR3. V dropped 4 bases and J dropped 5 bases, with 8 bases sitting between them. The CDR3: CASSVGRTGELFF. The DNA for the CDR3 is TGTGCCAGCAGTGTAGGACGGACCGGGGAGCTGTTTTTT.

The rearrangement links TRBV29-1 to TRBJ2-5, with 11 bases fitting TRBD2. Trimming at V came to 7 bases and at J to 2 bases, leaving 9 bases not matched to a gene. This CDR3 has 15 residues. Germline V gene sequence: CDR1 SQVTM, CDR2 ANQGSEA. CDR3 loop: CSATSTSGGQETQYF. The DNA for the CDR3 is TGCAGCGCAACATCCACTAGCGGGGGTCAAGAGACCCAGTACTTC.

V is TRBV30 and J is TRBJ2-5, with 9 bases matching TRBD2. The CDR3 covers 15 residues. V trimming: 3 bases; J trimming: 4 bases; junction bases outside the gene matches: 9. Germline loops: CDR1 GTSNPN, CDR2 SVGIG (reference sequence). The CDR3 loop reads CAWRTSGGSVETQYF. The CDR3 DNA sequence: TGTGCCTGGAGGACTAGCGGAGGGAGCGTAGAGACCCAGTACTTC.

The CDR3 sequence: CASSSDTRRTEAFF. DNA for the CDR3: TGTGCCAGCAGCTCTGACACCAGAAGGACTGAAGCTTTCTTT. This chain links TRBV14 with TRBJ1-1; D is unresolved. Trimming cost V 5 bases and J 5 bases, with 15 bases left between them. This CDR3 is 14 amino acids long. Looked up from germline, CDR1 is SGHDN and CDR2 is FVKESK. Based on the CDR3 plus reference TRBV14 and TRBJ1-1, the full variable domain is EAGVTQFPSHSVIEKGQTVTLRCDPISGHDNLYWYRRVMGKEIKFLLHFVKESKQDESGMPNNRFLAERTGGTYSTLKVQPAELEDSGVYFCASSSDTRRTEAFFGQGTRLTVV.

This clone appeared many times. V gene TRBV3-1 combines with J gene TRBJ1-2, with TRBD1 matching over 9 bases. CDR1 is LGHDT, CDR2 YNNKEL, per germline (reference sequence). V shed 1 base and J 4 bases; nucleotides not matched to a gene: 4. The CDR3 consists of 15 residues. CDR3 region: CASSQGDREFYGYTF. The CDR3 DNA reads TGTGCCAGCAGCCAAGGGGACAGGGAGTTCTATGGCTACACCTTC.

At least ten counts were recorded for this clone. V usage is TRBV2 and J usage is TRBJ2-1; unclear D gene. The V and J ends lost 7 bases and 1 base respectively, with 14 bases between them. Germline loops: CDR1 SNHLY, CDR2 FYNNEI. The CDR3 is 15 residues long. In nucleotides, the CDR3 is TGTGCCAGCATTCGAACCGTTCCTTCCTACAATGAGCAGTTCTTC. Its translation: CASIRTVPSYNEQFF. Full variable domain (missing parts from reference TRBV2 and TRBJ2-1): EPEVTQTPSHQVTQMGQEVILRCVPISNHLYFYWYRQILGQKVEFLVSFYNNEISEKSEIFDDQFSVERPDGSNFTLKIRSTKLEDSAMYFCASIRTVPSYNEQFFGPGTRLTVL.

As to this clone: One base away lies a much larger clone, so this may be a sequencing read error. The genes are TRBV3-1 and TRBJ2-1; unclear D gene. Germline loops: CDR1 LGHDT, CDR2 YNNKEL (reference sequence). CDR3 size: 14 residues. This chain's CDR3 is CARSLESSYNEQFF. CDR3 DNA: TGTGCCAGAAGCCTAGAGAGCTCCTACAATGAGCAGTTCTTC.

There are many counts of this clone. This clone may be a read error of a much larger clone one base away. The chain carries TRBV6-1 and TRBJ1-6; D is possibly TRBD1 (5 bases). In germline, CDR1 is MNHNS, CDR2 SASEGT. The CDR3 is made up of 14 amino acids. The V end lost 7 bases, the J end lost 11 bases, and 18 bases lay between the germline ends. CDR3 coding DNA: TGTGCCAGCACCGACGGGGCAGAGAATCCACCCCTCCACTTT. Amino acid sequence: CASTDGAENPPLHF.

The rearrangement joins TRBV6-5 to TRBJ1-2; possible D gene TRBD1, 6 bases. From germline, CDR1 is MNHEY and CDR2 SVGAGI. V lost 4 bases and J lost 4, with 22 bases in between. The CDR3 runs 17 residues. The CDR3 nucleotides read TGTGCCAGCAGTTTACCCTCCGGGACACTAAGAGCCTATGGCTACACCTTC. Protein product: CASSLPSGTLRAYGYTF.

This clone has a handful of counts. Being one base from a much bigger clone, this may be a read error. The gene calls are TRBV6-1 and TRBJ2-2; unclear D gene. Per the germline V gene, CDR1 is MNHNS and CDR2 is SASEGT. The CDR3 is 12 amino acids. This CDR3 is CAGSRDVGELFF. The CDR3 DNA reads TGTGCCGGCAGCCGCGATGTCGGGGAGCTGTTTTTT.

This clone was seen ten or more times. The V and J genes are TRBV6-1 and TRBJ1-1, with 8 nucleotides matching TRBD1. The CDR3 extends over 14 amino acids. CDR1 MNHNS and CDR2 SASEGT come from the germline V gene. V was clipped by 6 bases and J by 6 bases; unmatched bases: 9. This CDR3 is CASRDAGGVSEAFF. CDR3 nucleotide sequence: TGTGCCAGCAGAGACGCAGGGGGCGTCTCTGAAGCTTTCTTT.

This clone occurred many times. The chain combines TRBV7-2 with TRBJ2-7; D might be TRBD2 (6 bases). Germline CDR1 is SGHTA and CDR2 is FQGNSA. Trimming removed 1 base at V and 8 bases at J, with 15 bases between. The length of the CDR3 is 14 residues. The CDR3 sequence is CASSLGGDAIQQYF. The DNA for the CDR3 is TGTGCCAGCAGCTTAGGGGGGGACGCCATTCAGCAGTACTTC.